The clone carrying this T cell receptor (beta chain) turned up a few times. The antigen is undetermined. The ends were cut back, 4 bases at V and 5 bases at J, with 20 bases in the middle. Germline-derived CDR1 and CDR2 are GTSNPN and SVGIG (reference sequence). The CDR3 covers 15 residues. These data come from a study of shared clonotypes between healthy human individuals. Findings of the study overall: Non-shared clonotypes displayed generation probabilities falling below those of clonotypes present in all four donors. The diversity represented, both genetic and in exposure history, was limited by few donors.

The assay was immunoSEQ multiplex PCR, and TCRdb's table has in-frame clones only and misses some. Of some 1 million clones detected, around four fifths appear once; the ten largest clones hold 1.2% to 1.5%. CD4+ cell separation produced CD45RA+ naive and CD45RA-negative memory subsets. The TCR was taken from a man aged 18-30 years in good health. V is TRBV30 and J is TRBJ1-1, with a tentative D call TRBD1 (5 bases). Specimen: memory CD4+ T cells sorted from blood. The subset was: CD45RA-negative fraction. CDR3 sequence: CAWIRDSGGITEAFF. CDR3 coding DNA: TGTGCCTGGATACGGGACTCCGGGGGAATTACTGAAGCTTTCTTT.